Listed below are T cell receptor beta chains from one sample, sequenced in a study of post-analysis software for immune sequencing data. MiXCR, applied by TCRdb to the PCR reads, yields one record per CDR3 protein. The profile shows approximately 730,000 distinct CDR3 sequences, roughly 29% of them singletons. Material for sequencing was blood. The receptors stem from a girl between 5 and 17 years old with multiple sclerosis. The CDR3 runs from the conserved cysteine through the conserved F or W. D genes are given only for firm matches. Size values are once, few and many counts, or a class for expanded clones, and some rows have none.

v_gene	d_gene	len	j_gene	abundance	CDR3aa	CDR3nt
TRBV10-3	TRBD2	13	TRBJ2-7	many	CAAGTSGIYEQYF	TGTGCCGCCGGGACTAGCGGTATCTACGAGCAGTACTTC
TRBV7-2	-	13	TRBJ1-2	-	CASSLNAEWSYTF	TGTGCCAGCAGCTTAAATGCGGAATGGAGCTACACCTTC
TRBV28	-	12	TRBJ2-1	few	CASSASPDEQFF	TGTGCCAGCAGCGCCTCCCCGGACGAGCAGTTCTTC
TRBV20-1	-	13	TRBJ1-5	few	CSARATEDQPQHF	TGCAGTGCTAGAGCCACAGAGGATCAGCCCCAGCATTTT
TRBV14	-	14	TRBJ1-2	-	CASSPLTDFYGYTF	TGTGCCAGCAGCCCCCTTACGGATTTTTATGGCTACACCTTC
TRBV6-5	-	13	TRBJ1-2	-	CASSLLRNYGYTF	TGTGCCAGCAGCCTACTACGTAACTATGGCTACACCTTC
TRBV7-2	-	14	TRBJ2-5	many	CASSLGRQQETQYF	TGTGCCAGCAGCTTAGGGCGTCAACAAGAGACCCAGTACTTC
TRBV29-1	-	12	TRBJ2-1	-	CSVWEPYNEQFF	TGCAGCGTTTGGGAGCCATACAATGAGCAGTTCTTC
TRBV7-2	TRBD2	15	TRBJ2-1	many	CASSRGLASYNEQFF	TGTGCCAGCAGCAGGGGACTAGCATCCTACAATGAGCAGTTCTTC
TRBV7-2	TRBD2	17	TRBJ2-5	few	CASSLRGGGTSRETQYF	TGTGCCAGCAGCTTAAGGGGGGGGGGGACTAGTAGGGAGACCCAGTACTTC
TRBV29-1	TRBD1	13	TRBJ1-2	few	CSVGPGGNYGYTF	TGCAGCGTTGGGCCAGGGGGCAACTATGGCTACACCTTC
TRBV12-3/TRBV12-4	TRBD1	16	TRBJ2-5	-	CASSPSTGELHETQYF	TGTGCCAGCAGTCCCTCGACAGGGGAGCTCCACGAGACCCAGTACTTC
TRBV5-1	TRBD2	17	TRBJ2-2	-	CASSPSIFSGATGELFF	TGCGCCAGCAGCCCCAGTATTTTTAGCGGGGCCACCGGGGAGCTGTTTTTT
TRBV20-1	-	14	TRBJ2-3	few	CSATGHFDTDTQYF	TGCAGTGCAACAGGACACTTCGACACAGATACGCAGTATTTT
TRBV20-1	-	14	TRBJ2-3	-	CSARDHRGTDTQYF	TGCAGTGCTAGGGATCACAGGGGCACAGATACGCAGTATTTT
TRBV20-1	-	13	TRBJ2-7	-	CSARDTRAYEQYF	TGCAGTGCTAGAGATACCCGAGCCTACGAGCAGTACTTC
TRBV6-1	-	15	TRBJ1-6	-	CASSELLGRGSPLHF	TGTGCCAGCAGTGAATTATTGGGCAGGGGATCACCCCTCCACTTT
TRBV7-2	TRBD2	15	TRBJ2-3	few	CASAGGYPSTDTQYF	TGTGCCAGCGCGGGGGGGTACCCTAGCACAGATACGCAGTATTTT
TRBV5-1	-	14	TRBJ2-7	few	CASSLGDASGEQYF	TGCGCCAGCAGCTTAGGGGACGCTTCGGGAGAGCAGTACTTC
TRBV5-1	TRBD2	14	TRBJ2-1	few	CASSTPTSGNEQFF	TGCGCCAGCAGCACCCCGACTAGCGGCAATGAGCAGTTCTTC
TRBV18	-	14	TRBJ1-5	few	CASSPAGAYEPQHF	TGTGCCAGCTCACCAGCAGGGGCTTATGAGCCCCAGCATTTT
TRBV7-6	-	15	TRBJ1-6	few	CASSSTGLPNSPLHF	TGTGCCAGCAGCTCGACCGGACTTCCCAATTCACCCCTCCACTTT
TRBV6-6	-	13	TRBJ2-5	-	CASSSHPQETQYF	TGTGCCAGCAGTTCACACCCGCAAGAGACCCAGTACTTC
TRBV20-1	-	14	TRBJ2-6	-	CSASKESGANVLTF	TGCAGTGCTTCGAAGGAATCTGGGGCCAACGTCCTGACTTTC
TRBV20-1	-	15	TRBJ2-7	few	CSARDHQWSSYEQYF	TGCAGTGCTAGAGATCACCAGTGGAGCTCCTACGAGCAGTACTTC
TRBV20-1	-	12	TRBJ1-5	-	CSAREGTQPQHF	TGCAGTGCTAGAGAGGGGACTCAGCCCCAGCATTTT
TRBV7-2	-	17	TRBJ1-2	few	CASSLPQQLGNSYGYTF	TGTGCCAGCAGCTTACCTCAGCAGCTAGGGAATAGCTATGGCTACACCTTC
TRBV2	TRBD1	17	TRBJ1-5	-	CASSGPDRGFSNQPQHF	TGTGCCAGCAGTGGACCCGACAGGGGGTTTAGCAATCAGCCCCAGCATTTT
TRBV20-1	TRBD2	16	TRBJ2-3	-	CSATHRSSGMADTQYF	TGCAGTGCCACCCACCGGAGTAGCGGGATGGCAGATACGCAGTATTTT
TRBV20-1	-	16	TRBJ1-4	-	CSALPGHRNSNEKLFF	TGCAGTGCCCTCCCGGGACATAGGAATTCTAATGAAAAACTGTTTTTT
TRBV10-3	-	14	TRBJ2-7	few	CAISLGQGAYEQYF	TGTGCCATCAGTCTTGGGCAGGGTGCCTACGAGCAGTACTTC
TRBV28	-	15	TRBJ1-5	few	CASSSPGLINQPQHF	TGTGCCAGCAGTTCCCCGGGACTTATCAATCAGCCCCAGCATTTT
TRBV5-1	-	14	TRBJ1-1	few	CASSLDGTNTEAFF	TGCGCCAGCAGCTTGGACGGCACGAACACTGAAGCTTTCTTT